Listed here is a single T cell receptor beta chain. The repertoire was sequenced with immunoSEQ multiplex PCR; TCRdb's copy has only in-frame clones and lacks some. This sample has approximately 33,000 clones, with almost 90% found just once. Between the trimmed V and J ends, which lost 2 bases and 3 bases, there was a span of 16 bases. Germline loops: CDR1 KGHSH, CDR2 LQKENI. This CDR3 region has 16 residues. The data were obtained in a study of T cell changes during pregnancy in multiple sclerosis. The V and J genes are TRBV18 and TRBJ1-2; D is perhaps TRBD1 (6 bases). The sample in question was CD4+ T cells from peripheral blood mononuclear cells, obtained in the first trimester of pregnancy. The clonotype was recovered from a female donor in good health, enrolled as a control in a pregnancy study. CDR3: CASSPLAGEGDYGYTF. CDR3 in DNA: TGTGCCAGCTCACCATTGGCAGGGGAAGGAGACTATGGCTACACCTTC.